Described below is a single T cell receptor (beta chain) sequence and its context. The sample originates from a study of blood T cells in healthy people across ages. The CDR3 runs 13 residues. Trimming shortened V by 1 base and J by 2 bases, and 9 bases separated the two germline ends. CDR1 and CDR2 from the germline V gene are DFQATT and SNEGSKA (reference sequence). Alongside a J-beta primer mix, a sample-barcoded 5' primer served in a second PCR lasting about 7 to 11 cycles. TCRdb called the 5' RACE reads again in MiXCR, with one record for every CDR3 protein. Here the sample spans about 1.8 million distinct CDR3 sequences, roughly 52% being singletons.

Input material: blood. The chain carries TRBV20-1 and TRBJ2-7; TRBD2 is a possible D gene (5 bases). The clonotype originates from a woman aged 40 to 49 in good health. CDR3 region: CSARAETTYEQYF. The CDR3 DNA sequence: TGCAGTGCTAGAGCTGAGACTACCTACGAGCAGTACTTC.